These 10 T cell receptor beta chains came from one sample sequenced in a study of T cells in Graves' hyperthyroidism and ophthalmopathy. From RNA transcripts, TCR beta CDR3 regions were amplified. The HTBI set primed first-round TCR CDR3 RT-PCR. MiXCR was run by TCRdb on the multiplex PCR reads, yielding one entry per CDR3 protein. The data contain 660,000 or so distinct CDR3 sequences, less than 25% of them seen just once; the ten biggest clones take up about 34%. The sample comprised blood. Receptors originate from a man younger than 40 with Graves' ophthalmopathy.

The rearrangement uses TRBV20-1 and TRBJ2-7; 10 bases are a match to TRBD2. With V trimmed by 5 bases and J by 2 bases, 6 bases remained unmatched. The germline CDR1 and CDR2 sequences are DFQATT and SNEGSKA (reference sequence). This CDR3 is 14 amino acids long. The CDR3 DNA reads TGCAGTGCTGCCCGGACTAGCGGAACCTACGAGCAGTACTTC. It codes for CSAARTSGTYEQYF.

The J gene is TRBJ2-7, the V gene TRBV28; TRBD1 matches 7 bases. V was clipped by 6 bases and J by 6 bases; unmatched bases: 8. The CDR3 has 13 amino acids. The V gene's germline CDR1 is MDHEN and CDR2 SYDVKM. The CDR3 is CASSKPGTVEQYF. CDR3 in DNA: TGTGCCAGCAGCAAACCCGGGACAGTCGAGCAGTACTTC.

This clonotype has ten or more counts. The V call is TRBV11-2, the J call TRBJ1-6; D is unclear. Germline loops: CDR1 SGHAT, CDR2 FQNNGV. The CDR3 contains 17 residues. The germline V and J ends were trimmed by 5 bases and 0 bases, with 14 bases remaining between them. The CDR3 nucleotides are TGTGCCAGCAGCCCCCTCGCACGGAGCTCCTATAATTCACCCCTCCACTTT. This sequence encodes CASSPLARSSYNSPLHF.

Many counts were recorded for this clonotype. This rearrangement joins TRBV20-1 to TRBJ2-3; the match to TRBD2 covers 10 bases. The CDR3 loop spans 15 amino acids. CDR1 is DFQATT, CDR2 SNEGSKA, per germline (reference sequence). The V gene end was trimmed by 4 bases and the J gene end by 0 bases; junction bases not matched to a gene: 4. CDR3 nucleotide sequence: TGCAGTGCTACCGGGACTAGCGAGAGCACAGATACGCAGTATTTT. Translated: CSATGTSESTDTQYF.

This clonotype was seen more than once but under ten times. The chain has TRBV7-3 and TRBJ2-7; 7 positions match TRBD1. Germline loops: CDR1 SGHTA, CDR2 FQGTGA. J lost 2 bases, V lost 5 bases, and 6 bases had no gene match. The CDR3 is 14 amino acids. Here the CDR3 reads CASSLRDSTYEQYF. The CDR3, as DNA: TGTGCCAGCAGCCTCCGGGACAGCACCTACGAGCAGTACTTC.

The table lists this clonotype with a few counts. CDR3 region: CASSITDLSGNTIYF. CDR3 coding DNA: TGTGCCAGTAGTATAACTGACTTATCTGGAAACACCATATATTTT. V is TRBV19 and J is TRBJ1-3; D ambiguous. The CDR3 has 15 residues. Germline assignment: CDR1 LNHDA and CDR2 SQIVND (reference sequence). V lost 2 bases to trimming and J lost 1 base, with 9 bases between them.

This clonotype was observed many times. The rearrangement uses TRBV3-1 and TRBJ1-2; 7 bases are shared with TRBD1. Trimming cost V 3 bases and J 0 bases; bases outside gene matches: 10. Germline V lookup: CDR1 LGHDT, CDR2 YNNKEL (reference sequence). The CDR3 extends over 17 amino acids. The CDR3 DNA reads TGTGCCAGCAGCCAGAATTGGGACAGCGAAGCTAACTATGGCTACACCTTC. Translation gives CASSQNWDSEANYGYTF.

There are many counts of this clonotype. The gene calls are TRBV6-5 and TRBJ1-2; unclear D gene. The germline gives CDR1 MNHEY, CDR2 SVGAGI. CDR3 length: 15 residues. V lost 0 bases and J 2 bases, leaving 10 bases between the germline ends. The CDR3 loop reads CASSYSSELNYGYTF. The CDR3 DNA reads TGTGCCAGCAGTTACTCATCAGAACTAAACTATGGCTACACCTTC.

The chain links TRBV5-4 to TRBJ2-4; D might be TRBD1 (6 bases). The V gene lost 4 bases and the J gene lost 1 base, with 18 bases spanning the gap. The CDR3 has 17 residues. Germline V gives CDR1 SGHNT, CDR2 YYREEE (reference sequence). The chain's CDR3 is CASSPSDSLVAKNIQYF. The DNA of the CDR3 is TGTGCCAGCAGCCCTTCGGACAGCCTGGTTGCCAAAAACATTCAGTACTTC.

This clonotype was seen ten or more times. This chain connects TRBV11-1 to TRBJ2-7; D not resolved. This CDR3 is built from 13 residues. Trimming took 4 bases from V and 4 from J, leaving 11 bases between them. From germline, CDR1 is SGHAT and CDR2 FQDESV (reference sequence). The CDR3 region is CASSSQFMYEQYF. CDR3 bases: TGTGCCAGCAGCTCCCAATTTATGTACGAGCAGTACTTC.